Included here is one T cell receptor (beta chain) sequence, with context. This record belongs to a study of blood T cell repertoires in COVID-19. About the study: The United States, Italy and Spain supplied acute and convalescent COVID-19 samples. Sample material is recorded as cDNA or gDNA derived from T cells, B-cell-depleted T cells, or PBMCs.

Authors' data handling: For nucleated cells, counts were estimated from reference gene primer amplification. Measured with immunoSEQ multiplex PCR; TCRdb has only the in-frame clones, and not every one. The V and J calls and clone size come from that table; D and trimming were worked out from the DNA. The sample consists of 100,000 to 120,000 clones, 87% of them appearing once. With V trimmed by 3 bases and J by 7 bases, 10 bases remained unmatched. Per the germline V gene, CDR1 is SGHNT and CDR2 is YYREEE (reference sequence). The CDR3 has 14 residues. The clonotype originates from a human donor in a cohort sampled during active COVID-19. The chain links TRBV5-4 to TRBJ2-7; the match to TRBD1 covers 7 bases. The sequenced sample was peripheral blood. CDR3 nucleotides: TGTGCCAGCAGCTCGCCTGGACAGGTTATGGAGCAGTACTTC. It translates to CASSSPGQVMEQYF.